Listed below are T cell receptor beta chains from one sample, sequenced in a study of cytomegalovirus exposure and HLA in healthy donors. The data were produced by immunoSEQ multiplex PCR, yet TCRdb's version contains in-frame clones alone and is incomplete. The sample holds approximately 130,000 clones, about 64% seen once. The sequenced sample consisted of PBMCs. Receptors originate from a woman aged 40 to 49 in good health and CMV-seronegative. Both conserved end residues are part of each CDR3. The D gene is left open where the match is weak. Clone size is not always given. Where it is, it says once, few, many or a class for expanded clones.

clone_size j_call d_call cdr3_length v_call cdr3_aa cdr3_nt
. TRBJ2-4 TRBD1 14 TRBV7-2 CASSPRQGQNIQYF TGTGCCAGCAGCCCACGACAGGGACAAAACATTCAGTACTTC
. TRBJ1-2 TRBD1 14 TRBV4-2 CASSQELTGYGYTF TGTGCCAGCAGCCAAGAGTTGACAGGGTATGGCTACACCTTC
. TRBJ1-5 . 13 TRBV18 CASSPGGNQPQHF TGTGCCAGCTCACCAGGCGGAAATCAGCCCCAGCATTTT
. TRBJ2-7 . 13 TRBV19 CASSMLGSYEQYF TGTGCCAGTAGTATGCTAGGTTCCTACGAGCAGTACTTC
. TRBJ1-1 . 14 TRBV6-5 CASSYSTSPPRAFF TGTGCCAGCAGTTACTCGACGAGCCCTCCGAGGGCTTTCTTT
. TRBJ1-2 . 12 TRBV19 CASSMRGYGYTF TGTGCCAGTAGTATGCGGGGCTATGGCTACACCTTC
. TRBJ1-2 . 16 TRBV7-2 CASSVVGAGASDGYTF TGTGCCAGCAGCGTAGTAGGGGCAGGGGCGTCGGATGGCTACACCTTC
. TRBJ1-1 . 13 TRBV10-1 CASSRSRETEAFF TGCGCCAGCAGTCGTTCCAGGGAAACTGAAGCTTTCTTT
. TRBJ1-1 TRBD1 15 TRBV7-3 CASSLMGQGSTEAFF TGTGCCAGCAGCTTAATGGGACAGGGGAGCACTGAAGCTTTCTTT
. TRBJ2-6 . 15 TRBV19 CASSRTSSGANVLTF TGTGCCAGTAGTAGGACATCCTCTGGGGCCAACGTCCTGACTTTC
. TRBJ1-1 TRBD1 16 TRBV30 CAWSFGTGKGRIEAFF TGTGCCTGGAGTTTCGGGACAGGGAAGGGTCGCATTGAAGCTTTCTTT
few TRBJ2-4 TRBD1 14 TRBV5-1 CASSDWDRGNIQYF TGCGCCAGCAGCGACTGGGACAGGGGGAACATTCAGTACTTC
few TRBJ1-5 . 16 TRBV21-1 CASSKPRRYSNQPQHF TGTGCCAGCAGCAAACCCAGAAGATATAGCAATCAGCCCCAGCATTTT
. TRBJ2-3 . 15 TRBV7-9 CASSRGNGLADTQYF TGTGCCAGCAGCCGAGGTAACGGTCTGGCAGATACGCAGTATTTT
. TRBJ1-5 . 13 TRBV19 CASSPPRSQPQHF TGTGCCAGTAGTCCTCCTCGGTCCCAGCCCCAGCATTTT
. TRBJ1-1 . 13 TRBV7-2 CASSLRRETEAFF TGTGCCAGCAGCTTAAGGAGGGAGACTGAAGCTTTCTTT
. TRBJ1-3 . 16 TRBV5-4 CASSRGATSSGNTIYF TGTGCCAGCAGCAGAGGAGCGACGTCCTCTGGAAACACCATATATTTT
. TRBJ2-7 . 14 TRBV5-1 CASTGSVGFYEQYF TGCGCCAGCACGGGTTCGGTCGGTTTCTACGAGCAGTACTTC
. TRBJ1-4 . 14 TRBV7-9 CASSFAGANEKLFF TGTGCCAGCAGCTTCGCCGGAGCGAATGAAAAACTGTTTTTT
. TRBJ1-2 . 14 TRBV4-2 CASSQDKGDYGYTF TGTGCCAGCAGCCAAGATAAGGGGGATTATGGCTACACCTTC
. TRBJ1-1 TRBD1 14 TRBV30 CAWSGAGGITEAFF TGTGCCTGGAGTGGGGCAGGGGGAATCACTGAAGCTTTCTTT
. TRBJ1-6 TRBD1 13 TRBV6-4 CASSEDRGTPLHF TGTGCCAGCAGTGAGGACAGGGGAACACCCCTCCACTTT
few TRBJ2-3 . 15 TRBV2 CASSEKRRSTDTQYF TGTGCCAGCAGTGAAAAGCGGAGAAGCACAGATACGCAGTATTTT
. TRBJ1-3 . 15 TRBV2 CASSGTARSGNTIYF TGTGCCAGCAGTGGGACAGCCCGCTCTGGAAACACCATATATTTT
. TRBJ1-4 . 14 TRBV7-9 CASSYRETNEKLFF TGTGCCAGCAGCTACAGGGAGACTAATGAAAAACTGTTTTTT
. TRBJ2-7 . 13 TRBV2 CASFLADRGEQYF TGTGCCAGCTTCCTGGCGGACAGAGGCGAGCAGTACTTC
few TRBJ2-1 . 13 TRBV5-1 CASSLGQINEQFF TGCGCCAGCAGCTTAGGACAGATTAATGAGCAGTTCTTC
. TRBJ2-1 TRBD2 14 TRBV30 CASGERGFYNEQFF TGTGCTTCAGGCGAGCGGGGGTTCTACAATGAGCAGTTCTTC
once TRBJ2-5 TRBD1 14 TRBV5-4 CASSFDGTGEGEYF TGTGCCAGCAGCTTTGATGGGACAGGAGAGGGAGAGTACTTC
few TRBJ1-5 TRBD1 15 TRBV5-6 CASSAGQGIGQPQHF TGTGCCAGCAGCGCCGGACAGGGGATTGGACAGCCCCAGCATTTT
. TRBJ1-2 TRBD1 14 TRBV4-1 CASSQAGGTDGYTF TGCGCCAGCAGCCAAGCAGGGGGTACTGATGGCTACACCTTC
. TRBJ1-2 TRBD1 14 TRBV19 CASTLTGANYGYTF TGTGCCAGTACCCTTACAGGGGCTAACTATGGCTACACCTTC
. TRBJ2-5 . 15 TRBV7-9 CASSLFGEDGRTQYF TGTGCCAGCAGCTTATTCGGGGAGGATGGTAGGACCCAGTACTTC
. TRBJ1-2 TRBD1 14 TRBV2 CASSPWTGHYGYTF TGTGCCAGCAGTCCTTGGACAGGGCACTATGGCTACACCTTC
. TRBJ2-3 . 16 TRBV9 CASSVYGGVSTDTQYF TGTGCCAGCAGCGTATATGGCGGGGTGAGCACAGATACGCAGTATTTT
few TRBJ2-3 . 14 TRBV9 CASSVVASADTQYF TGTGCCAGCAGCGTAGTAGCGTCCGCAGATACGCAGTATTTT
. TRBJ2-1 TRBD1 16 TRBV11-2 CASSLLQGASYNEQFF TGTGCCAGCAGCCTTCTTCAGGGGGCCTCCTACAATGAGCAGTTCTTC
few TRBJ2-7 TRBD1 15 TRBV27 CASSLSGTGHREQYF TGTGCCAGCAGTTTATCTGGGACAGGGCATCGCGAGCAGTACTTC
. TRBJ2-7 . 16 TRBV28 CASSSIFGGLAHEQYF TGTGCCAGCAGTTCTATATTTGGGGGACTGGCCCACGAGCAGTACTTC
. TRBJ1-4 TRBD1 14 TRBV30 CAWSADRASEKLFF TGTGCCTGGAGCGCGGACAGGGCGAGCGAAAAACTGTTTTTT
. TRBJ1-2 . 14 TRBV28 CASSLNGGHYGYTF TGTGCCAGCAGTTTAAACGGGGGGCACTATGGCTACACCTTC
few TRBJ2-7 . 14 TRBV7-2 CASSLSRPQGEQYF TGTGCCAGCAGCCTCTCCCGCCCACAGGGCGAGCAGTACTTC
. TRBJ1-6 TRBD1 16 TRBV19 CASSDRASSYNSPLHF TGTGCCAGTAGTGACAGGGCCAGCTCCTATAATTCACCCCTCCACTTT
few TRBJ1-4 TRBD1 15 TRBV9 CASSVQTGIYEKLFF TGTGCCAGCAGCGTTCAGACAGGGATATATGAAAAACTGTTTTTT
few TRBJ2-2 TRBD2 18 TRBV30 CAWREGLAGGLYTGELFF TGTGCCTGGAGGGAAGGGCTAGCGGGGGGTTTGTACACCGGGGAGCTGTTTTTT
. TRBJ2-3 . 14 TRBV2 CASSEGLSTDTQYF TGTGCCAGCAGTGAAGGGCTGTCGACAGATACGCAGTATTTT
. TRBJ2-1 . 14 TRBV5-1 CASRPAGNYNEQFF TGCGCCAGCAGGCCGGCGGGAAACTACAATGAGCAGTTCTTC
. TRBJ2-3 TRBD1 16 TRBV7-8 CASSRIGQGATDTQYF TGTGCCAGCAGCCGAATCGGACAGGGGGCTACAGATACGCAGTATTTT
. TRBJ2-2 TRBD2 18 TRBV9 CASSVSGGGGRNTGELFF TGTGCCAGCAGCGTATCGGGCGGGGGGGGCCGGAACACCGGGGAGCTGTTTTTT
. TRBJ1-2 . 12 TRBV29-1 CSVDRQDYGYTF TGCAGCGTTGACCGACAGGACTATGGCTACACCTTC
. TRBJ2-1 . 15 TRBV7-2 CASSLVSGGIDEQFF TGTGCCAGCAGCTTAGTTAGCGGCGGGATCGATGAGCAGTTCTTC
few TRBJ1-5 TRBD1 15 TRBV10-3 CAISGTGVANQPQHF TGTGCCATCTCCGGGACAGGGGTCGCCAATCAGCCCCAGCATTTT
. TRBJ2-7 . 15 TRBV7-3 CASSLGQGNSYEQYF TGTGCCAGCAGCTTAGGGCAGGGGAACTCCTACGAGCAGTACTTC
. TRBJ1-1 TRBD1 14 TRBV6-4 CASSDGTGGTEAFF TGTGCCAGCAGTGATGGGACAGGGGGGACTGAAGCTTTCTTT
. TRBJ2-5 TRBD2 17 TRBV5-6 CASSLASGGLYQETQYF TGTGCCAGCAGCTTGGCTAGCGGGGGGCTGTACCAAGAGACCCAGTACTTC
few TRBJ1-2 . 15 TRBV7-9 CASSFQVVGLEGYTF TGTGCCAGCAGCTTCCAAGTAGTGGGGCTTGAAGGCTACACCTTC
. TRBJ1-2 . 13 TRBV27 CASSFGGTRGYTF TGTGCCAGCAGTTTTGGAGGGACGCGAGGCTACACCTTC
few TRBJ2-3 TRBD2 15 TRBV10-3 CAIQPGGTSTDTQYF TGTGCCATCCAGCCGGGGGGAACCAGCACAGATACGCAGTATTTT
once TRBJ1-5 . 16 TRBV19 CASSEGLPGLSQPQHF TGTGCCAGTAGTGAAGGTCTCCCGGGGTTGAGTCAGCCCCAGCATTTT
. TRBJ1-1 TRBD1 17 TRBV7-6 CASSSYLGTGSEAEAFF TGTGCCAGCAGCTCTTACTTGGGGACAGGGAGTGAGGCTGAAGCTTTCTTT